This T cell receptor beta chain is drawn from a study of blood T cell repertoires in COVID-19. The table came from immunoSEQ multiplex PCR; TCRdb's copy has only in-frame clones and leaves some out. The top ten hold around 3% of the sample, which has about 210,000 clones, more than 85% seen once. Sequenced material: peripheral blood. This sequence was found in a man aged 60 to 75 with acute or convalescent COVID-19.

The chain's CDR3 is CASSHPAGAREQFF. The CDR3 DNA is TGCGCCAGCAGCCATCCAGCAGGGGCCAGGGAGCAGTTCTTC. The chain employs TRBV4-1 and TRBJ2-1, with a tentative D call TRBD1 (6 bases). The ends were cut back, 3 bases at V and 10 bases at J, with 16 bases in the middle. The germline V gene has CDR1 MGHRA and CDR2 YSYEKL. The CDR3 contains 14 residues.